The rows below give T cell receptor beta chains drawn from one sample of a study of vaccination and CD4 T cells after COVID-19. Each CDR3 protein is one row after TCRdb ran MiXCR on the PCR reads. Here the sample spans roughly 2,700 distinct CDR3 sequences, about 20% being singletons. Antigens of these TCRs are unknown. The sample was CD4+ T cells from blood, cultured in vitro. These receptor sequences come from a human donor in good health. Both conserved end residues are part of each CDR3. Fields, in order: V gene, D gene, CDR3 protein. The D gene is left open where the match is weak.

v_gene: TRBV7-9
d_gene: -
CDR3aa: CASSLEEGNTIYF

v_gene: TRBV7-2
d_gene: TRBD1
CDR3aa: CASSFPGGTEAFF

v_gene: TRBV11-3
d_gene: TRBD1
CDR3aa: CASSVRGTGGNSPLHF

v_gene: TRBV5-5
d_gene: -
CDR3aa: CASSLSEGQPQHF

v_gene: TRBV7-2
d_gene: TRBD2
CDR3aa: CASSFMSGGQGDTQYF

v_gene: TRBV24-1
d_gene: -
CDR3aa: CATSGSTDTQYF

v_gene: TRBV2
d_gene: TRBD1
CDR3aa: CASRANPGQGTRSYEQYF

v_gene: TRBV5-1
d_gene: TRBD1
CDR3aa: CASSLTGAEDTQYF

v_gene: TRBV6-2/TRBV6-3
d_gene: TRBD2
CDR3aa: CASSAPSGRHDEQFF

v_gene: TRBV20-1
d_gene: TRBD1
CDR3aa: CSAHTGVTQYF

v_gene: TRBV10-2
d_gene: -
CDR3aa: CASSALQETQYF

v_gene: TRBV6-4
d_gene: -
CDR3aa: CASSEGISTDTQYF

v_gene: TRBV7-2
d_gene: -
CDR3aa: CASSLRSSYNSPLHF

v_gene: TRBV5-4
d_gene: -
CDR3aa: CASSLETGFTEAFF